The T cell receptor beta chain under discussion was sequenced for a study of blood T cell repertoires in COVID-19. With 5 bases clipped from V and 6 bases from J, the junction kept 4 bases outside the gene matches. This CDR3 has 14 residues. Germline CDR1 and CDR2: SGHTA and FQGTGA. Only in-frame clones appear in the TCRdb table, and some are missing; sequencing was by immunoSEQ multiplex PCR. Of fewer than 85,000 clones in the sample, 88% are singletons; the top ten hold over 8.5%. The V call is TRBV7-3, the J call TRBJ1-6; 7 bases are shared with TRBD1. Sequenced input: peripheral blood. The clonotype originates from a human donor in a cohort sampled during active COVID-19. CDR3 loop: CASSPGQVNSPLHF. DNA of the CDR3: TGTGCCAGCAGCCCCGGACAGGTTAATTCACCCCTCCACTTT.